This T cell receptor beta chain was obtained from a study of T cell responses to AZD1222 COVID-19 vaccine. Study conclusions and caveats: Close to half of all spike-specific TCRs reportedly target regions of the variants that are unmutated.

The assay was immunoSEQ multiplex PCR, and TCRdb's table has in-frame clones only and misses some. The data hold about 80,000 clones, with 87% observed a single time. In the case of this clone: Antigen specificity is unknown.

This CDR3 is 15 amino acids long. Trimming removed 0 bases from V and 1 base from J, with 9 bases in between. CDR1 is LNHNV, CDR2 YYDKDF, per germline (reference sequence). Sample: peripheral blood, taken on day 0 of AZD1222 vaccination. The sequence came from an adult in good health. The gene calls are TRBV15 and TRBJ2-5; no reliable D call. CDR3 sequence: CATSRERQAQETQYF. CDR3 bases: TGTGCCACCAGCAGAGAGAGACAAGCCCAAGAGACCCAGTACTTC.